This TCR beta chain emerged from a study of cytomegalovirus exposure and HLA in healthy donors. Study-level results: Later analysis revealed greater clonal expansion in HLA-associated TCR beta chains than in equally common others.

Germline loops: CDR1 SGHVS, CDR2 FQNEAQ. Trimming pared 5 bases from V and 4 bases from J, leaving 12 bases between. This CDR3 spans 14 amino acids. In the PCR, 60 Vbeta and 13 Jbeta primers were used. Original data processing: Unique TCR beta chains numbered around 75 million in a later analysis, with around 11 million shared. Assay: immunoSEQ multiplex PCR; the TCRdb copy retains only in-frame clones and omits some. That table furnishes V, J and clone size, whereas the DNA furnished D and trimming. The table has approximately 130,000 clones, roughly 89% seen once. At collection, donors were nominally healthy, but unrecorded immune exposures were probable. About this clone: Its antigen is currently unknown.

The chain links TRBV7-8 to TRBJ2-1; D gene uncertain. Sequencing was performed on PBMCs. The sequence derives from a young woman in good health and CMV-seronegative. As DNA, the CDR3 is TGTGCCAGCAGCCCGTTCAGACTGTACAATGAGCAGTTCTTC. Translation: CASSPFRLYNEQFF.